This T cell receptor (beta chain) was recorded in a study of lung T cells in sarcoidosis with Löfgren's syndrome. Each CDR3 protein is one row after TCRdb ran MiXCR on the reads. The sample gives 15,000 to 25,000 distinct CDR3 sequences, roughly a fifth of which show up once; under 0.9% is in the top ten. This clonotype has a count of ten or more. This CDR3 has 16 amino acids. The ends lost 2 bases at V and 9 bases at J; junction bases unmatched: 13. Per the germline V gene, CDR1 is MNHEY and CDR2 is SVGEGT. The sequenced sample consisted of CD4+ T cells from bronchoalveolar lavage. The source of this sequence is a human donor with sarcoidosis (Löfgren's syndrome or another form), or a control subject (not recorded which). The rearrangement joins TRBV6-2 or TRBV6-3 to TRBJ2-1, with 7 bases matching TRBD2. CDR3 sequence: CASSYPPSRGVSEQFF. CDR3 bases: TGTGCCAGCAGTTACCCCCCTTCCCGGGGGGTGAGTGAGCAGTTCTTC.